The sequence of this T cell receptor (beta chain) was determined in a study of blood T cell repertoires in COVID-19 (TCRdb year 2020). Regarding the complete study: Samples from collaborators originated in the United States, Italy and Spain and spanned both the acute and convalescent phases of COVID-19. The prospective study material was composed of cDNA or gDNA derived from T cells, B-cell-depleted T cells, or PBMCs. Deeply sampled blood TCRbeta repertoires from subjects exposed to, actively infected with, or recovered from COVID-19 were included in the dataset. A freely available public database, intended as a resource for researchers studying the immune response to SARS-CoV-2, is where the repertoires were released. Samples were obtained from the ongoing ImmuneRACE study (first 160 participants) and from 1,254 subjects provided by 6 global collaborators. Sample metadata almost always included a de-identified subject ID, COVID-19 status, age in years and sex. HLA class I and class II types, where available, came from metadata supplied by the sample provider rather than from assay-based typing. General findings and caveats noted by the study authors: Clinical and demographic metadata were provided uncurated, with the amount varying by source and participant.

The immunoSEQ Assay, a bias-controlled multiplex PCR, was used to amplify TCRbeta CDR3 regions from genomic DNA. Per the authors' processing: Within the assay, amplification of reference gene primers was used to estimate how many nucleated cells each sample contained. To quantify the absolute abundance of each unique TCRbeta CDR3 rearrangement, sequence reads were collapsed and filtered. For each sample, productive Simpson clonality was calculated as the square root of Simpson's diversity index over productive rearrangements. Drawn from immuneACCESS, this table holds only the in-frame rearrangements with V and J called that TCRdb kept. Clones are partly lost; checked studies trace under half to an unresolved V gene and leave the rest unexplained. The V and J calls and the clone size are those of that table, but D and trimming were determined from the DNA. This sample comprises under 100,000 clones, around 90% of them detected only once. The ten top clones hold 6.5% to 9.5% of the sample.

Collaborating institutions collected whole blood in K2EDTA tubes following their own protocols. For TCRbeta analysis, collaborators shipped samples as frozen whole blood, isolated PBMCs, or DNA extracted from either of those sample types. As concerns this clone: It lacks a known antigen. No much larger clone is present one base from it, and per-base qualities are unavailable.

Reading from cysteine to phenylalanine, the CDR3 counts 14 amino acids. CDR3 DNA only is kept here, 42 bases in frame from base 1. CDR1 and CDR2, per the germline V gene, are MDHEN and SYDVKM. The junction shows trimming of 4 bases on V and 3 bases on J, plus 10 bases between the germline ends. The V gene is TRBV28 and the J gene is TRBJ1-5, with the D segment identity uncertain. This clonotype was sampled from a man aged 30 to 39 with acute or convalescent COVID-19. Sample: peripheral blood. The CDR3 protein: CASSSPLFNQPQHF. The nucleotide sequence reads TGTGCCAGCAGTTCCCCACTCTTCAATCAGCCCCAGCATTTT.